Below are 17 T cell receptor beta chains sequenced from a single sample in a study of CD8+ T cells in alopecia areata. RNA was isolated and reverse transcribed to cDNA, the sequencing template. Assay used: immunoSEQ multiplex PCR; TCRdb lists only in-frame clones, some missing. The sample is made up of roughly 120,000 clones, none counted only once. Material for sequencing was lesional skin. The receptors originated from a C3H/HeJ mouse with alopecia areata. As its MHC haplotype, the strain has H2-k.

Details on this clone: Genes and germline come from the mouse. The read is 4 residues too short to cover the CDR3 end, so that end is filled in from the germline J gene. The chain uses TRBV13-2 and TRBJ2-3; 7 bases align to TRBD2. This CDR3 comprises 14 residues. CDR1 and CDR2 from the germline V gene are NNHNN and SYGAGS (reference sequence). Trimming removed 4 bases from V and 0 bases from J; junction bases left unmatched: 2. Partial CDR3 DNA: TGTGCCAGCGGTCGCTGGGGGAGTGCAGAA. This sequence encodes CASGRWGSAE. The whole CDR3 sequence is CASGRWGSAETLYF.

The sample holds many counts of this clone. Gene names are mouse gene names. The read terminates 4 residues before the CDR3 end, so the remaining end is supplied by the germline J gene. The chain carries TRBV29 and TRBJ1-2; 7 nucleotides agree with TRBD1. Germline CDR1 and CDR2: MSHET and SYDVDS. With V trimmed by 5 bases and J by 0 bases, 3 bases remained unmatched. This CDR3 is 14 amino acids long. Incomplete CDR3 DNA: TGTGCTAGCAGTCCCGGGACAGCAAACTCC. Translated, it gives CASSPGTANS. In full, the CDR3 reads CASSPGTANSDYTF.

Turning to this clone: The genes are named according to mouse. Read sequence stops 4 residues before the CDR3 end, and the germline J gene provides the missing end. This chain uses TRBV5 with TRBJ2-1; 8 nucleotides line up with TRBD1. The CDR3 consists of 15 residues. J gave up 3 bases and V 3 bases, and 4 bases lay outside the gene matches. Per the germline V gene, CDR1 is LGHNA and CDR2 is YNLKQL (reference sequence). The CDR3 loop is CASSQGQAPYAEQFF. The DNA read from the CDR3 is TGTGCCAGCAGCCAGGGACAGGCCCCCTATGCT.

Comment on this clone: Here the gene names and germline are mouse. The CDR3 goes on 4 residues after the read ends, and that part is filled in from the germline J gene. The gene calls are TRBV1 and TRBJ2-1; 10 bases align to TRBD2. The CDR3 spans 14 residues. Looked up from germline, CDR1 is NSQYPW and CDR2 is LRSPGD (reference sequence). The sequenced part of the CDR3 DNA is TGCACCTGCAGTGCACCGGGACTGGGGGCT. It codes for CTCSAPGLGA. The whole CDR3 protein is CTCSAPGLGAEQFF.

This clone was detected only a few times. All gene names here are mouse names. The read stops 4 residues short of the end of the CDR3; the missing end is completed from the germline J gene. The chain joins TRBV12-2 to TRBJ1-1; TRBD1 matches 9 bases. Germline values: CDR1 SGHLS, CDR2 HYDKME. This CDR3 contains 14 residues. Partial CDR3 DNA: TGTGCCAGCTCTCTCGGGGACAGGGAGAGA. This gives the protein CASSLGDRER. The whole CDR3 sequence is CASSLGDREREVFF.

Comment on this clone: Gene names follow the mouse nomenclature. Read coverage stops 4 residues before the CDR3 terminus; the germline J gene supplies the remainder. The chain joins TRBV1 to TRBJ2-1, with 10 nucleotides matching TRBD1. From germline, CDR1 is NSQYPW and CDR2 LRSPGD (reference sequence). Germline trimming cut 0 bases from V and 6 bases from J; bases unmatched to any gene: 5. The CDR3 has 16 residues. The CDR3 here is CTCSADAGTGAAEQFF. The covered CDR3 bases are TGCACCTGCAGTGCAGATGCCGGGACAGGGGCTGCT. The full variable domain, rest sourced from reference TRBV1 and TRBJ2-1, is VTLLEQNPRWRLVPRGQAVNLRCILKNSQYPWMSWYQQDLQKQLQWLFTLRSPGDKEVKSLPGADYLATRVTDTELRLQVANMSQGRTLYCTCSADAGTGAAEQFFGPGTRLTVL.

As to this clone: The germline and genes are mouse ones. Read coverage stops 4 residues before the CDR3 terminus; the germline J gene supplies the remainder. The chain joins TRBV13-1 to TRBJ2-1, with 14 bases that match TRBD2. CDR1 is NSHNY and CDR2 is SYGAGN in the germline V gene. The length of the CDR3 is 16 residues. V was pared by 1 base and J by 6 bases, with 3 bases of the junction left unmatched. CDR3 DNA, as far as it was read: TGTGCCAGCAGTGATTTGGGACTGGGGGGGCTTGCT. Amino acids: CASSDLGLGGLA. The full CDR3 reads CASSDLGLGGLAEQFF.

This clone was seen a few times. Gene names are the mouse ones. From the germline J gene comes the end of the CDR3, since the read stops 4 residues before it. The chain uses TRBV13-3 and TRBJ2-1; perhaps TRBD1 as D (6 bases). This CDR3 is 14 amino acids long. In germline, CDR1 is NNHDY, CDR2 SYVADS. V was clipped by 6 bases and J by 1 base, with 11 bases between them. The CDR3 loop reads CASTRGTNYAEQFF. CDR3 bases read: TGTGCCAGCACCAGAGGGACAAACTATGCT.

On this clone itself: All gene names here are mouse names. CDR3 DNA, as far as it was read: TGTGCTAGCAGTACAGGGGTTTCTAGTGCAGAA. Translated: CASSTGVSSAE. The full CDR3 is CASSTGVSSAETLYF. The J gene is TRBJ2-3, the V gene TRBV17, with D possibly being TRBD1 (6 bases). The read falls 4 residues short of the CDR3 end, and the missing part is taken from the germline J gene. CDR1 is MNHDT and CDR2 is YYDKIL in the germline V gene. The CDR3 consists of 15 residues. The germline V and J ends were trimmed by 4 bases and 0 bases, with 11 bases remaining between them.

There are a few counts of this clone. Gene and germline names: mouse. The read finishes 4 residues shy of the CDR3 end, and the germline J gene is used to complete it. The chain has TRBV1 and TRBJ2-4; 9 bases align to TRBD1. Germline CDR1 and CDR2: NSQYPW and LRSPGD (reference sequence). CDR3 length: 15 residues. V shed 4 bases and J 0 bases; nucleotides not matched to a gene: 2. The CDR3 spells CTCSVGTGSQNTLYF. The CDR3 DNA, read in part, is TGCACCTGCAGTGTGGGGACAGGGAGTCAAAAC.

This clone came up a few times. These gene names are mouse names. Read sequence stops 4 residues before the CDR3 end, and the germline J gene provides the missing end. The chain carries TRBV13-3 and TRBJ1-4; D is uncertain. The CDR3 has 15 amino acids. V was pared by 2 bases and J by 0 bases, with 8 bases between. Germline assignment: CDR1 NNHDY and CDR2 SYVADS. The CDR3 spells CASSDRLISNERLFF. The part of the CDR3 DNA that was read is TGTGCCAGCAGTGACAGACTAATTTCCAACGAA.

This clone was observed a few times. Germline and genes: mouse. The read terminates 4 residues before the CDR3 end, so the remaining end is supplied by the germline J gene. J is TRBJ2-7 and V is TRBV1, with 7 nucleotides matching TRBD1. CDR1 and CDR2 (germline): NSQYPW, LRSPGD (reference sequence). The CDR3 covers 14 residues. CDR3 residues: CTCSAMGQIYEQYF. The sequenced part of the CDR3 DNA is TGCACCTGCAGTGCCATGGGACAGATATAT.

A remark on this clone: Any gene name here is a mouse gene name. From the germline J gene comes the end of the CDR3, since the read stops 4 residues before it. The chain carries TRBV19 and TRBJ1-4; D uncertain. This CDR3 is 12 amino acids long. V lost 7 bases to trimming and J lost 0 bases, with 4 bases between them. Germline V gives CDR1 FNHDT, CDR2 SITEND (reference sequence). The CDR3 is CASPFSNERLFF. Partial CDR3 DNA: TGTGCCAGCCCCTTTTCCAACGAA.

Notes on this clone: Here the gene names and germline are mouse. The CDR3 end is not reached by the read, which stops 4 residues before it; the germline J gene fills it in. J is TRBJ1-1 and V is TRBV19; 8 positions match TRBD1. Germline CDR1 is FNHDT and CDR2 is SITEND (reference sequence). This CDR3 is built from 12 residues. Germline trimming cut 7 bases from V and 3 bases from J; bases unmatched to any gene: 2. The CDR3 loop is CASRTGHTEVFF. Incomplete CDR3 DNA: TGTGCCAGCCGGACAGGGCACACA.

This clone was detected a few times. Genes and germline are mouse. The read ends 4 residues before the CDR3 terminus; that terminus is restored from the germline J gene. The rearrangement joins TRBV17 to TRBJ2-1, with a weak D call TRBD1 (5 bases). The V gene lost 9 bases and the J gene lost 2 bases, with 8 bases spanning the gap. CDR3 size: 12 residues. Germline CDR1 and CDR2: MNHDT and YYDKIL. The sequenced part of the CDR3 DNA is TGTGCTAGAGGACAATACTATGCT. This sequence encodes CARGQYYA. The complete CDR3 sequence is CARGQYYAEQFF.

This clone was recorded a few times. Genes here carry mouse names. The missing CDR3 end, 4 residues past where the read stops, is filled in from the germline J gene. The J gene is TRBJ2-2, the V gene TRBV1, with 10 bases fitting TRBD2. This CDR3 is built from 16 residues. Germline V CDR1 and CDR2: NSQYPW, LRSPGD (reference sequence). With V trimmed by 1 base and J by 4 bases, 3 bases remained unmatched. CDR3 amino acids: CTCSAVLGGPTGQLYF. CDR3 DNA, as far as it was read: TGCACCTGCAGTGCAGTGCTGGGGGGGCCCACCGGG.

A note on this clone: Genes here carry mouse names. The CDR3 is cut off 4 residues early in the read; its end comes from the germline J gene. This chain joins TRBV13-3 and TRBJ2-3; 8 bases fit TRBD1. The CDR3 is 15 residues long. The ends lost 1 base at V and 3 bases at J; junction bases unmatched: 4. CDR1 and CDR2 from the germline V gene are NNHDY and SYVADS. CDR3 bases read: TGTGCCAGCAGTGATCAGGGGGCGGAGGCAGAA. Translation: CASSDQGAEAE. In full, the CDR3 reads CASSDQGAEAETLYF.